Listed here are 26 T cell receptor beta chains from one sample, sequenced in a study of molecular identifiers for immune sequencing clone quantification. TCRdb reanalysed the PCR reads using MiXCR and keeps one entry per CDR3 protein. The table shows 90,000 or so distinct CDR3 sequences, with around 27% occurring only once. Input material: naive CD8+ T cells from blood, with Jurkat cell RNA spiked in. Subset of the sample: FACS-sorted CD8+CD4-CCR7+CD45RA+ naive T cells. These receptors were taken from a human donor in good health. Some libraries in this study had Jurkat cell RNA spiked in.

The sample holds many counts of this clonotype. The rearrangement joins TRBV7-8 to TRBJ1-5; no clear D gene. The CDR3 extends over 15 amino acids. V was shortened by 3 bases and J by 1 base, with 10 bases between the two germline ends. Per germline, CDR1 SGHVS and CDR2 FQNEAQ. The CDR3 coding sequence is TGTGCCAGCAGCTTGAAGGCGGGGAGCAATCAGCCCCAGCATTTT. Residues: CASSLKAGSNQPQHF.

This clonotype appeared many times. This chain links TRBV6-5 with TRBJ1-1; a possible D gene is TRBD1 (5 bases). Germline lookup yields CDR1 MNHEY and CDR2 SVGAGI. Trimming removed 5 bases at V and 4 bases at J, with 14 bases between. The CDR3 covers 14 residues. The CDR3 sequence is CASSPLGGGTEAFF. CDR3 sequence (DNA): TGTGCCAGCAGTCCCCTCGGGGGGGGCACTGAAGCTTTCTTT.

This chain joins TRBV5-6 and TRBJ2-1; 8 positions match TRBD2. The CDR3 consists of 15 residues. Unmatched junction bases numbered 1, after V lost 0 bases and J lost 2 bases. CDR1 SGHDT and CDR2 YYEEEE come from the germline V gene. CDR3 sequence reads: CASSLDGGAYNEQFF. Written as DNA, the CDR3 is TGTGCCAGCAGCTTGGACGGGGGGGCCTACAATGAGCAGTTCTTC.

This clonotype was recorded at least ten times. The V call is TRBV6-6, the J call TRBJ2-7; D possibly corresponds to TRBD2 (5 bases). The CDR3 is 12 residues long. Deletions cut 7 bases from V and 1 base from J, with 8 bases between. Per the germline V gene, CDR1 is MNHNY and CDR2 is SVGAGI (reference sequence). The CDR3 DNA sequence: TGTGCCAGCAAAACGGGATCCTACGAGCAGTACTTC. Translated, it gives CASKTGSYEQYF.

This clonotype was seen ten or more times. V is TRBV6-2 or TRBV6-3 and J is TRBJ2-3; D uncertain. V lost 2 bases, J lost 6 bases, and 15 bases lay in between. Germline CDR1 is MNHEY and CDR2 is SVGEGT. This CDR3 region has 15 residues. CDR3: CASSYPRSRQDTQYF. DNA for the CDR3: TGTGCCAGCAGTTACCCCAGAAGCCGGCAGGATACGCAGTATTTT.

About this clonotype: A clone one base away is much larger, so this may be a read error. The J gene is TRBJ2-3, the V gene TRBV7-8, with D perhaps TRBD2 (7 bases). Germline values: CDR1 SGHVS, CDR2 FQNEAQ. V was shortened by 1 base and J by 1 base, with 15 bases between the two germline ends. The CDR3 sequence is 17 residues long. The CDR3 nucleotides read TGTGCCAGCAGCTTAGGAGGGGGGGGGACTTGCACAGATACGCAGTATTTT. This sequence encodes CASSLGGGGTCTDTQYF.

The chain couples TRBV4-3 to TRBJ2-7; TRBD1 matches 9 bases. CDR1 and CDR2 from the germline V gene are LGHNA and YSLEER. This CDR3 region has 15 residues. V lost 4 bases, J lost 2 bases, and 6 bases stayed unmatched. CDR3: CASSLSRQGAYEQYF. CDR3 nucleotides: TGCGCCAGCAGCCTATCCCGACAGGGGGCCTACGAGCAGTACTTC.

This clonotype was picked up one time. This chain uses TRBV6-4 with TRBJ2-3, with a possible D match to TRBD2 (5 bases). The V end was cut by 4 bases, the J end by 4 bases, with 15 bases between. Germline CDR1 is MRHNA and CDR2 is SNTAGT. The CDR3 is 15 residues long. The CDR3 spells CASSGSMGSADTQYF. The CDR3 DNA sequence: TGTGCCAGCAGTGGCTCGATGGGGAGCGCAGATACGCAGTATTTT.

This clonotype was detected many times. The chain joins TRBV27 to TRBJ1-1; TRBD1 might be the D (6 bases). Per the germline V gene, CDR1 is MNHEY and CDR2 is SMNVEV (reference sequence). With 0 bases removed from V and 4 bases from J, the gap between germline ends came to 9 bases. The CDR3 consists of 14 residues. DNA of the CDR3: TGTGCCAGCAGTTTATCGAGAGGGGGCACTGAAGCTTTCTTT. Residues: CASSLSRGGTEAFF.

A note on this clonotype: At one end the junction does not follow the germline gene, possibly because of a read error. The chain carries TRBV19 and TRBJ2-1; TRBD2 aligns across 8 bases. The CDR3 contains 15 residues. Germline V gene sequence: CDR1 LNHDA, CDR2 SQIVND (reference sequence). The CDR3 spells CASRPGTRSYNAQFF. Here the CDR3 DNA reads TGTGCCAGTAGGCCTGGGACTAGGTCCTACAATGCGCAGTTCTTC.

The gene calls are TRBV20-1 and TRBJ2-5; 12 positions match TRBD2. The junction had 9 bases not matched to a gene; V was cut back by 6 bases and J by 1 base. Per the germline V gene, CDR1 is DFQATT and CDR2 is SNEGSKA (reference sequence). The CDR3 has 16 residues. For the CDR3, the DNA is TGCAGTGCCGATCTCCAGACTAGCGGGGGCCAAGAGACCCAGTACTTC. The encoded protein is CSADLQTSGGQETQYF.

This clonotype was counted many times. The DNA of the CDR3 is TGTGCCAGCAGCCCGGAAACAGGGCTCGGAAACACCATATATTTT. This codes for CASSPETGLGNTIYF. The rearrangement links TRBV7-9 to TRBJ1-3, with a weak D call TRBD1 (6 bases). V was trimmed by 5 bases and J by 4 bases, leaving 15 bases between them. The CDR3 has 15 amino acids. Per the germline V gene, CDR1 is SEHNR and CDR2 is FQNEAQ (reference sequence).

This clonotype was found once. This may stem from a read error, because a much larger clone lies one nucleotide away. This chain uses TRBV27 with TRBJ2-7, with D perhaps being TRBD1 or TRBD2 (6 bases each). CDR1 and CDR2 from the germline V gene are MNHEY and SMNVEV (reference sequence). This CDR3 has 14 residues. CDR3 nucleotides: TGTGCCAACAGTTTAGGGGGGTCTGTCTACGAGCAGTACTTC. Its translation is CANSLGGSVYEQYF.

This clonotype has at least ten counts. The rearrangement joins TRBV7-9 to TRBJ2-3, with no clear D. This CDR3 is built from 14 residues. Germline CDR1 SEHNR, CDR2 FQNEAQ (reference sequence). The V end was cut by 5 bases, the J end by 2 bases, with 11 bases between. The CDR3 is CASSRPGLTDTQYF. The CDR3, as DNA: TGTGCCAGCAGCCGACCTGGGCTCACAGATACGCAGTATTTT.

Of note for this clonotype: Just one base apart from a much larger clone, this may be a read error. The gene calls are TRBV28 and TRBJ1-5; D remains ambiguous. The DNA end is a closer match to TRBJ2-3, so the J assignment may be wrong. CDR1 MDHEN and CDR2 SYDVKM come from the germline V gene. CDR3 length: 16 residues. The CDR3 coding sequence is TGTGCCAGCAGTCCGCGGACGGTGTATAGCAATCAGCCCCAGTATTTT. It yields the protein CASSPRTVYSNQPQYF.

This clonotype was observed a single time. This CDR3 is missing its conserved last phenylalanine or tryptophan, likely due to a read error. The V and J genes are TRBV20-1 and TRBJ2-7, with D tentatively TRBD2 (5 bases). The V gene lost 3 bases and the J gene lost 9 bases, with 15 bases spanning the gap. The germline gives CDR1 DFQATT, CDR2 SNEGSKA (reference sequence). This CDR3 contains 12 residues. The CDR3 sequence is CSARSGGHGQYS. In DNA form, the CDR3 reads TGCAGTGCTAGGAGCGGAGGCCACGGGCAGTACTCC.

Of note for this clonotype: This may be a read error, as it is one base from a much larger clone. This sequence joins TRBV9 and TRBJ2-3; 8 nucleotides line up with TRBD2. Germline V gene sequence: CDR1 SGDLS, CDR2 YYNGEE. The CDR3 loop spans 17 amino acids. In nucleotides, the CDR3 is TGTGCCAGCAGCAACAAACCAGCGGGAGAGTCCACAGATCCGCAGTATTTT. This sequence encodes CASSNKPAGESTDPQYF.

The sample holds a few counts of this clonotype. The V and J genes are TRBV29-1 and TRBJ2-7; TRBD1 agrees at 8 bases. The junction had 8 bases not matched to a gene; V was cut back by 7 bases and J by 0 bases. The CDR3 totals 14 residues. Germline CDR1 is SQVTM and CDR2 is ANQGSEA. The CDR3: CSAKPGQASYEQYF. The CDR3 DNA reads TGCAGCGCGAAGCCGGGACAGGCCTCCTACGAGCAGTACTTC.

In its sample, this clonotype was seen a few times. The V call is TRBV20-1, the J call TRBJ1-1; 8 bases are shared with TRBD1. The V gene's germline CDR1 is DFQATT and CDR2 SNEGSKA (reference sequence). CDR3 length: 13 residues. J was trimmed by 7 bases and V by 6 bases; bases with no gene match: 10. This CDR3 is CSASDRGPGEAFF. CDR3 in DNA: TGCAGTGCCTCAGACAGGGGCCCCGGTGAAGCTTTCTTT.

The V call is TRBV23-1, the J call TRBJ1-4, with D possibly TRBD1 on 5 matching bases. TRBV23-1 is labeled an ORF, and its function is uncertain. V lost 7 bases to trimming and J lost 0 bases, with 18 bases between them. This CDR3 is 17 amino acids long. This CDR3 reads CASTPPRAEATNEKLFF. The CDR3 DNA sequence: TGCGCCAGCACACCCCCCAGGGCAGAGGCAACTAATGAAAAACTGTTTTTT.

This clonotype appeared many times. This chain connects TRBV7-9 to TRBJ2-7; D gene ambiguous. The CDR3 totals 12 residues. CDR1 is SEHNR and CDR2 is FQNEAQ in the germline V gene (reference sequence). The V end was cut by 5 bases, the J end by 9 bases, with 14 bases between. The CDR3 DNA reads TGTGCCAGCAGCCCCAGGACCTCCCCGCAGTACTTC. Encoded protein: CASSPRTSPQYF.

The table lists this clonotype with many counts. The rearrangement joins TRBV12-3 or TRBV12-4 to TRBJ1-4; 7 bases align to TRBD1. Losses at the gene ends were 3 bases for V and 6 bases for J; bases not matched to a gene: 7. The CDR3 extends over 15 amino acids. For the CDR3, the DNA is TGTGCCAGCAGTTTTCAGGGGGAGAAGGATGAAAAACTGTTTTTT. It is translated as CASSFQGEKDEKLFF.

Remarks on this clonotype: The CDR3 does not end in the conserved phenylalanine or tryptophan, so this is likely a read error. The rearrangement uses TRBV4-3 and TRBJ2-7; no definite D call. With 1 base removed from V and 1 base from J, the gap between germline ends came to 8 bases. CDR1 is LGHNA and CDR2 is YSLEER in the germline V gene. The CDR3 loop spans 14 amino acids. CDR3: CASSQAEGSYEQYL. As DNA, the CDR3 is TGCGCCAGCAGCCAAGCCGAAGGGTCCTACGAGCAGTACCTC.

This clonotype was seen many times. One junction end disagrees with the germline gene, perhaps due to a read error. The chain employs TRBV29-1 and TRBJ2-3; weak D call: TRBD1 (6 bases). The CDR3 loop spans 13 amino acids. Germline assignment: CDR1 SQVTM and CDR2 ANQGSEA. Here the CDR3 reads CSLEGEFTDTQYF. The CDR3 DNA sequence: TGCAGCCTTGAGGGGGAGTTCACAGATACGCAGTATTTT.

As regards this clonotype: This may arise from a read error, as a much more abundant clone is one base away. CDR3 coding DNA: TGCGCCAGCAGCTTAACAGAGACCTACGAGCAGTACTTC. Translation: CASSLTETYEQYF. The V and J genes are TRBV5-1 and TRBJ2-7; D is ambiguous. The germline gives CDR1 SGHRS, CDR2 YFSETQ. The V end lost 2 bases, the J end lost 2 bases, and 8 bases lay between the germline ends. This CDR3 has 13 residues.

The V call is TRBV4-1, the J call TRBJ2-7, with 9 bases that match TRBD1. The CDR3 sequence is 15 residues long. Per germline, CDR1 MGHRA and CDR2 YSYEKL. V shed 1 base, J shed 4 bases, and the junction held 5 bases outside the gene matches. The CDR3 coding sequence is TGCGCCAGCAGCCAAGCGGACAGGGGAGGGTACGAGCAGTACTTC. Translated, it gives CASSQADRGGYEQYF.